This is a list of T cell receptor beta chains from one sample in a study of blood T cell repertoires in COVID-19. The method was immunoSEQ multiplex PCR; TCRdb's version includes in-frame clones alone and lacks a portion of them. The sample has 280,000 or so clones, around 82% seen once. The sample taken for sequencing was peripheral blood. The receptors derive from a woman between 45 and 65 years old who had recovered from COVID-19. Both conserved end residues are part of each CDR3. A D gene is named only where the DNA matches it firmly. Only some rows state a clone size, as once, few, many or a class for expanded clones.

v_call	clone_size	d_call	j_call	cdr3_nt	cdr3_aa
TRBV11-2	once	-	TRBJ2-1	TGTGCCAGCAGAACCCCGCGGGGCTACAATGAGCAGTTCTTC	CASRTPRGYNEQFF
TRBV2	many	-	TRBJ1-2	TGTGCCAGCAGCGAGGACTACTATGGCTACACCTTC	CASSEDYYGYTF
TRBV18	-	-	TRBJ1-1	TGTGCCAGCTCACCCCAGGTGAACACTGAAGCTTTCTTT	CASSPQVNTEAFF
TRBV3-1/TRBV3-2	-	TRBD2	TRBJ2-1	TGTGCCAGCAGCCAGACCAGCGGGAGTGGCGGAAATGAGCAGTTCTTC	CASSQTSGSGGNEQFF
TRBV19	-	-	TRBJ2-6	TGTGCCAGTACCACAGGGTACTCTGGGGCCAACGTCCTGACTTTC	CASTTGYSGANVLTF
TRBV6-5	once	-	TRBJ1-5	TGTGCCAGCAGTAACGACAGGTCCAATCAGCCCCAGCATTTT	CASSNDRSNQPQHF
TRBV3-1/TRBV3-2	-	-	TRBJ1-5	TGTGCCAGCAGCGCGGTAGCTGGCAATCAGCCCCAGCATTTT	CASSAVAGNQPQHF
TRBV5-1	once	-	TRBJ2-7	TGCGCCAGCAGCTCGGCGGTAGAGGTTTACGAGCAGTACTTC	CASSSAVEVYEQYF
TRBV6-5	-	-	TRBJ2-7	TGTGCCAGCAGTCGAAGAGTCACAGGTGGCGAGCAGTACTTC	CASSRRVTGGEQYF
TRBV5-1	-	-	TRBJ1-1	TGCGCCAGCAGCTTGGGCGGCATGAACACTGAAGCTTTCTTT	CASSLGGMNTEAFF
TRBV5-1	-	TRBD2	TRBJ2-2	TGCGCCAGCAGCTTGAGCGGGAGGGCGGGCACCGGGGAGCTGTTTTTT	CASSLSGRAGTGELFF
TRBV5-5	-	-	TRBJ2-7	TGTGCCAGCAGCTTGGCCAGGGGCTACGAGCAGTACTTC	CASSLARGYEQYF
TRBV7-9	-	-	TRBJ1-3	TGTGCCAGCAGCTTAAGTGGTGGGCCAAGCCGCACCATATATTTT	CASSLSGGPSRTIYF
TRBV18	-	-	TRBJ2-2	TGTGCCAGCTCACCACCGAGGCTCAACACCGGGGAGCTGTTTTTT	CASSPPRLNTGELFF
TRBV6-2/TRBV6-3	-	-	TRBJ1-1	TGTGCCAGCAGTTACTCGAACAGGGCAGCTTTCTTT	CASSYSNRAAFF
TRBV2	-	TRBD1	TRBJ2-7	TGTGCCAGCAGCGACAGGGTAGCCTACGAGCAGTACTTC	CASSDRVAYEQYF
TRBV7-3	-	TRBD1	TRBJ1-1	TGTGCCAGCAGCGCGACAGGGTTGGTCACTGAAGCTTTCTTT	CASSATGLVTEAFF
TRBV4-3	-	TRBD2	TRBJ2-7	TGCGCCAGCAGCCGGACTAGCGGGGACGGGTACGAGCAGTACTTC	CASSRTSGDGYEQYF
TRBV7-3	-	-	TRBJ2-6	TGTGCCAGCAGCATTACAGGGTCACCTGGGGCCAACGTCCTGACTTTC	CASSITGSPGANVLTF
TRBV7-2	-	TRBD1	TRBJ1-4	TGTGCCAGCAGCTTAGCCGGGACAGGGGAAAAACTGTTTTTT	CASSLAGTGEKLFF
TRBV10-3	-	TRBD1	TRBJ1-2	TGTGCCATCAATAATAGACAGGGCCTCTATGGCTACACCTTC	CAINNRQGLYGYTF
TRBV6-5	-	TRBD1	TRBJ1-5	TGTGCCAGCAGGGGGACAGGGGATAGCAATCAGCCCCAGCATTTT	CASRGTGDSNQPQHF
TRBV29-1	-	TRBD1	TRBJ1-1	TGCAGCGCCAGACAGGGCCTAAACACTGAAGCTTTCTTT	CSARQGLNTEAFF
TRBV15	-	TRBD1	TRBJ2-3	TGTGCCACCAGGGGACAGGGGGGTTCCGTGGATACGCAGTATTTT	CATRGQGGSVDTQYF
TRBV6-5	once	-	TRBJ1-4	TGTGCCACCGGCGGTCCCCTCGAGGCGCGTGAAAAACTGTTTTTT	CATGGPLEAREKLFF
TRBV5-6	once	TRBD2	TRBJ2-2	TGTGCCAGCAGCACGGGACTAGCGGGAGAATACACCGGGGAGCTGTTTTTT	CASSTGLAGEYTGELFF
TRBV27	once	-	TRBJ1-2	TGTGCCAGCAGTTTAGGGACAAGCAACTATGGCTACACCTTC	CASSLGTSNYGYTF
TRBV2	-	-	TRBJ2-5	TGTGCCAGCAGTGAAGGCCCCCGTAGAGAGACCCAGTACTTC	CASSEGPRRETQYF
TRBV28	-	-	TRBJ2-5	TGTGCCAGCAGCCCCCCTCTTGAGGGTCACGCTCAAGAGACCCAGTACTTC	CASSPPLEGHAQETQYF
TRBV7-9	-	TRBD1	TRBJ1-2	TGTGCCAGCAGCTTCACAGGGGCCGGGTCTGGCTACACCTTC	CASSFTGAGSGYTF
TRBV12-3/TRBV12-4	-	-	TRBJ2-7	TGTGCCAGCAGTTTAATTTCCGCCTACGAGCAGTACTTC	CASSLISAYEQYF
TRBV10-3	-	-	TRBJ2-7	TGTGCCATCAGGAACCAGGGGAGTGACGAGCAGTACTTC	CAIRNQGSDEQYF
TRBV7-3	few	-	TRBJ2-3	TGTGCCAGCAGCTTTGGCTCCACAGATACGCAGTATTTT	CASSFGSTDTQYF
TRBV27	-	TRBD1	TRBJ1-1	TGTGCCAGCCTCCAACAGGGGCCGATGAACACTGAAGCTTTCTTT	CASLQQGPMNTEAFF
TRBV19	-	TRBD1	TRBJ1-5	TGTGCCAGTAGTCTAGACAGGGAATATCAGCCCCAGCATTTT	CASSLDREYQPQHF
TRBV27	-	TRBD2	TRBJ2-7	TGTGCCAGCAGTCAAGCGGGAGGGGGCTACGAGCAGTACTTC	CASSQAGGGYEQYF
TRBV27	-	-	TRBJ2-4	TGTGCCAGCAGTTTATGGGCAGAAGCCAAAAACATTCAGTACTTC	CASSLWAEAKNIQYF
TRBV10-3	-	TRBD1	TRBJ1-1	TGTGCCATCGCTGTCCAGGGGGCCACTGAAGCTTTCTTT	CAIAVQGATEAFF
TRBV11-2	few	-	TRBJ2-7	TGTGCCAGCCTCGACACCTCCTACGAGCAGTACTTC	CASLDTSYEQYF
TRBV5-1	-	-	TRBJ1-6	TGCGCCAGCAGCTTTGACACGGGAAGGCCACCCCTCCACTTT	CASSFDTGRPPLHF
TRBV4-2	-	-	TRBJ2-1	TGTGCCAGCAGCCATAACGGGAGAACGAATGAGCAGTTCTTC	CASSHNGRTNEQFF
TRBV29-1	-	-	TRBJ2-5	TGCAGCGTTGCCCCCGGGACACCTCAAGAGACCCAGTACTTC	CSVAPGTPQETQYF
TRBV19	-	TRBD1	TRBJ2-3	TGTGCCAGTAGTTCCCGGGACAGGGGCACAGATACGCAGTATTTT	CASSSRDRGTDTQYF
TRBV5-6	-	-	TRBJ2-3	TGTGCCAGCTCAAAGACTGGGGCGGGACGCACAGATACGCAGTATTTT	CASSKTGAGRTDTQYF
TRBV9	few	-	TRBJ2-7	TGTGCCAGCAGCGTAGACTCCGGAGCCTACGAGCAGTACTTC	CASSVDSGAYEQYF
TRBV28	-	TRBD2	TRBJ2-3	TGTGCCAGCAGTCCGGGACTAGCGGGAGTATCAGATACGCAGTATTTT	CASSPGLAGVSDTQYF
TRBV27	-	TRBD1	TRBJ1-1	TGTGCCAGCAGTGGGGACAGGAACACTGAAGCTTTCTTT	CASSGDRNTEAFF